Below are 10 T cell receptor beta chains sequenced from a single sample in a study of T cell responses to AZD1222 COVID-19 vaccine. Profiling relied on immunoSEQ multiplex PCR, and the TCRdb table lists in-frame clones only, not all of them. The sample has about 85,000 clones; roughly 90% are singletons. The specimen comprised peripheral blood, sampled on day 0 of AZD1222 vaccination. The origin of the receptors is an adult in good health.

The V and J genes are TRBV28 and TRBJ2-1, with TRBD2 as a possible D gene (5 bases). Germline V CDR1 and CDR2: MDHEN, SYDVKM. V gave up 2 bases and J gave up 2 bases, with 10 bases separating them. The CDR3 is 15 residues long. The CDR3 is CASSLIAGAYNEQFF. The CDR3 bases are TGTGCCAGCAGTTTAATCGCGGGTGCCTACAATGAGCAGTTCTTC.

The genes are TRBV7-9 and TRBJ1-1; D is ambiguous. This CDR3 is built from 13 residues. Trimming removed 0 bases at V and 2 bases at J, with 4 bases between. CDR1 and CDR2 (germline): SEHNR, FQNEAQ (reference sequence). The CDR3 region is CASSLAFNTEAFF. CDR3 sequence (DNA): TGTGCCAGCAGCTTAGCGTTTAACACTGAAGCTTTCTTT.

J is TRBJ1-1 and V is TRBV6-5; 8 bases line up with TRBD1. This CDR3 spans 12 amino acids. Trimming at V came to 4 bases and at J to 9 bases, leaving 4 bases not matched to a gene. CDR1 is MNHEY and CDR2 is SVGAGI in the germline V gene. The CDR3 DNA follows: TGTGCCAGCAGTTCCGGACAGGGCCAAGCTTTCTTT. Amino acid sequence: CASSSGQGQAFF.

The chain joins TRBV6-1 to TRBJ1-4; D may be TRBD1 (6 bases). The CDR3 length is 17 residues. Germline V lookup: CDR1 MNHNS, CDR2 SASEGT. V shed 3 bases and J shed 0 bases, with 14 bases lying between them. The CDR3 loop reads CASSERGGAATNEKLFF. CDR3 DNA: TGTGCCAGCAGTGAGCGCGGGGGGGCGGCAACTAATGAAAAACTGTTTTTT.

The chain combines TRBV5-8 with TRBJ1-2; 8 positions match TRBD1. Germline-derived CDR1 and CDR2 are SGHTS and YDEGEE. CDR3 length equals 14 residues. V was pared by 4 bases and J by 4 bases, with 6 bases of the junction left unmatched. In DNA form, the CDR3 reads TGTGCCAGCAGCGCTCCGGGACAGGTCTATGGCTACACCTTC. Protein product: CASSAPGQVYGYTF.

This chain links TRBV7-2 with TRBJ2-1; 14 bases align to TRBD2. The CDR3 sequence is 15 residues long. J gave up 14 bases and V 1 base, and 7 bases lay outside the gene matches. Germline CDR1 SGHTA, CDR2 FQGNSA. CDR3: CASSLGATSGRAKFF. The CDR3 bases are TGTGCCAGCAGCTTAGGCGCGACTAGCGGGAGGGCCAAGTTCTTC.

This clone was counted a single time. Germline and junction disagree at one end, which may indicate a read error. The V gene is TRBV3-1 (or the pseudogene TRBV3-2), the J gene TRBJ1-1; D is possibly TRBD1 (5 bases). The CDR3 is 14 amino acids. Germline CDR1 LGHDT, CDR2 YNNKEL (reference sequence). CDR3: CAISKGTPNTEAFF. The CDR3 DNA reads TGTGCCATCAGCAAGGGGACTCCGAACACTGAAGCTTTCTTT.

Details on this clone: Other DNA sequences within the sample encode an identical CDR3. The V call is TRBV18, the J call TRBJ2-2; no clear D. The ends were cut back, 1 base at V and 3 bases at J, with 3 bases in the middle. CDR3 length: 13 amino acids. CDR1 and CDR2 from the germline V gene are KGHSH and LQKENI. This CDR3 reads CASSPRDTGELFF. The CDR3 nucleotides are TGTGCCAGCTCACCACGAGACACCGGGGAGCTGTTTTTT. The full variable domain, its missing parts supplied by reference TRBV18 and TRBJ2-2, is NAGVMQNPRHLVRRRGQEARLRCSPMKGHSHVYWYRQLPEEGLKFMVYLQKENIIDESGMPKERFSAEFPKEGPSILRIQQVVRGDSAAYFCASSPRDTGELFFGEGSRLTVL.

The chain is built from TRBV28 and TRBJ1-2; TRBD1 is a possible D gene (5 bases). Trimming removed 6 bases at V and 3 bases at J, with 8 bases between. Germline CDR1 MDHEN, CDR2 SYDVKM. The CDR3 length is 12 residues. CDR3 DNA: TGTGCCAGCAGCGACAGTTACTATGGCTACACCTTC. It translates to CASSDSYYGYTF.

The chain carries TRBV19 and TRBJ2-7; TRBD1 might be the D (5 bases). In germline, CDR1 is LNHDA, CDR2 SQIVND (reference sequence). The length of the CDR3 is 13 residues. Trimming removed 3 bases at V and 2 bases at J, with 8 bases between. The CDR3 DNA follows: TGTGCCAGTAGTATCAGGGATACCTACGAGCAGTACTTC. Translated, it gives CASSIRDTYEQYF.